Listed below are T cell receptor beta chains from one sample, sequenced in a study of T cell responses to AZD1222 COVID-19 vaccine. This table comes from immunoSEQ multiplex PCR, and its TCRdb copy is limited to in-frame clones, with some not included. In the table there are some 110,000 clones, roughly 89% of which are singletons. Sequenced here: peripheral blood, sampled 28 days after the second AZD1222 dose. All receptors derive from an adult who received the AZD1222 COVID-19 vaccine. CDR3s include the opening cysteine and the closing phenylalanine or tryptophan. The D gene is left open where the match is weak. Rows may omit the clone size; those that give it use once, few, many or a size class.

TGTGCCAGCAGTCCCGACCCGGGGCGCTCCTACGAGCAGTACTTC,CASSPDPGRSYEQYF,NA,NA,TRBV3-1/TRBV3-2,TRBJ2-7
TGTGCCAGCAGTTTATGGGATGAGCAGTTCTTC,CASSLWDEQFF,NA,NA,TRBV28,TRBJ2-1
TGTGCCAGCAGCTTAGGGGACAGGGGTCCTTACAATGAGCAGTTCTTC,CASSLGDRGPYNEQFF,TRBD1,NA,TRBV7-9,TRBJ2-1
TGTGCTAGCAGCTGGGACCTAAACAATGAGCAGTTCTTC,CASSWDLNNEQFF,NA,NA,TRBV7-7,TRBJ2-1
TGTGCCAGCAGCCAAGATTTGGTAGCTGGAAACACCATATATTTT,CASSQDLVAGNTIYF,NA,NA,TRBV4-2,TRBJ1-3
TGTGCCAGCAGCTTCCCCCGGGACAGGGTTACAGATACGCAGTATTTT,CASSFPRDRVTDTQYF,TRBD1,NA,TRBV11-3,TRBJ2-3
TGTGCCAGCAGCAGACAGTCTGGAAACACCATATATTTT,CASSRQSGNTIYF,NA,NA,TRBV11-2,TRBJ1-3
TGTGCCAGCAGCTTAGCTGGTCAGCTTAGTCAGCCCCAGCATTTT,CASSLAGQLSQPQHF,NA,NA,TRBV7-2,TRBJ1-5
TGCGCCAGCAGCTGGCGCGGACTAGCGGGAGGTTACGAGCAGTACTTC,CASSWRGLAGGYEQYF,TRBD2,NA,TRBV5-1,TRBJ2-7
TGTGCCAGCAGCACGGGTTCCCTAACCGCCAATAATTCACCCCTCCACTTT,CASSTGSLTANNSPLHF,NA,NA,TRBV5-6,TRBJ1-6
TGTGCCACCAGTGATGGGACCGGGGCCTACGAGCAGTACTTC,CATSDGTGAYEQYF,NA,NA,TRBV24-1,TRBJ2-7
TGTGCCAGTAGTCCACAAGAGCGGGAGGGCCAATGGGAGACCCAGTACTTC,CASSPQEREGQWETQYF,TRBD2,once,TRBV19,TRBJ2-5
TGTGCCAGCAGTGAATCCCCGGAGGGCGAAAACATTCAGTACTTC,CASSESPEGENIQYF,NA,NA,TRBV2,TRBJ2-4
TGTGCCAGCAGCCAAGTATCTACTACGCAGTATTTT,CASSQVSTTQYF,NA,NA,TRBV14,TRBJ2-3
TGTGCCTGGAGTGTACAGGTGAACACTGAAGCTTTCTTT,CAWSVQVNTEAFF,NA,NA,TRBV30,TRBJ1-1
TGTGCCAGCAGTTGGGACAGGGTTTATTCACCCCTCCACTTT,CASSWDRVYSPLHF,TRBD1,NA,TRBV6-5,TRBJ1-6
TGTGCCAGCGGGGAAACTAGCGGGGGGAACACAGATACGCAGTATTTT,CASGETSGGNTDTQYF,TRBD2,NA,TRBV6-4,TRBJ2-3
TGTGCCAGCTCACCACCGTCCGGGTTGCCGGGTGGCTACACCTTC,CASSPPSGLPGGYTF,NA,NA,TRBV18,TRBJ1-2
TGTGCCAGCAGACGACAGGGGGTCCAAGAGACCCAGTACTTC,CASRRQGVQETQYF,TRBD1,NA,TRBV2,TRBJ2-5
TGCGCCAGCAGCCCCTTCCATAGCAATCAGCCCCAGCATTTT,CASSPFHSNQPQHF,NA,NA,TRBV4-1,TRBJ1-5
TGTGCCAGCAGTGAGGAGGGATTTCAGCCCCAGCATTTT,CASSEEGFQPQHF,NA,NA,TRBV6-1,TRBJ1-5
TGTGCCACCTCTACAGGGTCCTATAATTCACCCCTCCACTTT,CATSTGSYNSPLHF,NA,NA,TRBV28,TRBJ1-6
TGTGCCAGCAGCTTAGCGGCGAAGAGGAGAGGCGACACTGAAGCTTTCTTT,CASSLAAKRRGDTEAFF,NA,NA,TRBV7-9,TRBJ1-1
TGTGCCAGCAGTGGATGGGACAGGGCCATTAGCACAGATACGCAGTATTTT,CASSGWDRAISTDTQYF,TRBD1,once,TRBV2,TRBJ2-3
TGTGCCAGCAGCTTAGATTCGGCTAGCGGGAGTCGGGAGACCCAGTACTTC,CASSLDSASGSRETQYF,TRBD2,NA,TRBV11-3,TRBJ2-5
TGTGCCAGCAGTTTTTCGGCAGGGGAGGCTGATCAGCCCCAGCATTTT,CASSFSAGEADQPQHF,NA,once,TRBV27,TRBJ1-5
TGTGCCAGCAGCCCCGGACAAATTAAGAACACTGAAGCTTTCTTT,CASSPGQIKNTEAFF,NA,few,TRBV7-3,TRBJ1-1
TGTGCCAGCAGCTTAGGTCTTGGGACAGTGGGGGAGCAGTACTTC,CASSLGLGTVGEQYF,TRBD1,NA,TRBV7-2,TRBJ2-7
TGTGCCACCAGCAGAGAAGGGGTGGGAGAGACCCAGTACTTC,CATSREGVGETQYF,NA,NA,TRBV15,TRBJ2-5
TGCGCCAGCAGTGGATCAGGGGTTGGAAACACCATATATTTT,CASSGSGVGNTIYF,NA,few,TRBV10-2,TRBJ1-3
TGTGCCAGCAGCTCCTCCCCCCGGACTAGCGGGAGTTCCCATACGCAGTATTTT,CASSSSPRTSGSSHTQYF,TRBD2,NA,TRBV7-2,TRBJ2-3
TGTGCCAGCTCCCAGCGGGGGGGCCTTGAGACCCAGTACTTC,CASSQRGGLETQYF,TRBD2,once,TRBV7-6,TRBJ2-5
TGCGCCAGCAGCCAGACAGGGGATACGCAGTATTTT,CASSQTGDTQYF,TRBD1,NA,TRBV4-1,TRBJ2-3
TGTGCCACCAGTGACTCGACAGGGAACACCGGGGAGCTGTTTTTT,CATSDSTGNTGELFF,NA,NA,TRBV24-1,TRBJ2-2
TGTGCCAGTAGTATAGCAGGGCAGGGGGCCTACGAGCAGTACTTC,CASSIAGQGAYEQYF,TRBD1,NA,TRBV19,TRBJ2-7
TGCGCCAGCAGTGAAGGGGACACCATGCGAGATACGCAGTATTTT,CASSEGDTMRDTQYF,NA,NA,TRBV10-1,TRBJ2-3
TGCGCCAGCAGCCAAGACAGGGGGCCACAAGAGACCCAGTACTTC,CASSQDRGPQETQYF,TRBD1,NA,TRBV4-1,TRBJ2-5
TGTGCCAGTTCCACTCTTCTGGGTGGCTACACCTTC,CASSTLLGGYTF,NA,NA,TRBV19,TRBJ1-2